This TCR beta chain stems from a study of blood T cell repertoires in COVID-19. About the research overall: Collection of acute and convalescent COVID-19 samples took place in the United States, Italy and Spain. T cells, B-cell-depleted T cells, or PBMCs provided the cDNA or gDNA that served as material.

In the original processing: Amplification of reference gene primers provided the estimated nucleated cell counts. Assay: immunoSEQ multiplex PCR; the TCRdb copy retains only in-frame clones and omits some. The D gene and trimming were derived from the DNA, and the V and J assignments and clone size from that table. The sample lists approximately 260,000 clones, approximately 89% occurring once. With 7 bases removed from V and 2 bases from J, the gap between germline ends came to 14 bases. The CDR3 is made up of 13 amino acids. Per the germline V gene, CDR1 is SQVTM and CDR2 is ANQGSEA. This TCR was recovered from a woman aged 40 to 50 who had recovered from COVID-19. V usage is TRBV29-1 and J usage is TRBJ2-5; the D gene is possibly TRBD2 (6 bases). Sample: peripheral blood. CDR3 nucleotides: TGCAGCGCGTTTAGCGGCCATCAAGAGACCCAGTACTTC. Its protein is CSAFSGHQETQYF.